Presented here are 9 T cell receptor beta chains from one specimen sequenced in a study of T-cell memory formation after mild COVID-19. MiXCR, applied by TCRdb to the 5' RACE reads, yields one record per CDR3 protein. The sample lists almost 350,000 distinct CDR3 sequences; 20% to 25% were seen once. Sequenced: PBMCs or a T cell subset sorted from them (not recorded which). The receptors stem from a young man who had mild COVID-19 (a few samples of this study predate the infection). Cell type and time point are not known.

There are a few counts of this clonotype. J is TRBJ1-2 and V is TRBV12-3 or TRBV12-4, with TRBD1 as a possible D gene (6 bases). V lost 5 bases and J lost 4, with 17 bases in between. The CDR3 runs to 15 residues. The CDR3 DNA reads TGTGCCAGCAGTGCCCAAGGGGGGCTCGCCTATGGCTACACCTTC. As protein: CASSAQGGLAYGYTF.

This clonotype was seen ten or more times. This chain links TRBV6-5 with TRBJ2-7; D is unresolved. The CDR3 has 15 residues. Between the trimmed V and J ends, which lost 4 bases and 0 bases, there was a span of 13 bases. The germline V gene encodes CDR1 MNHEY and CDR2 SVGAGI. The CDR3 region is CASSSTPALSYEQYF. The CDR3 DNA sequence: TGTGCCAGCAGTTCGACTCCAGCCCTCTCCTACGAGCAGTACTTC.

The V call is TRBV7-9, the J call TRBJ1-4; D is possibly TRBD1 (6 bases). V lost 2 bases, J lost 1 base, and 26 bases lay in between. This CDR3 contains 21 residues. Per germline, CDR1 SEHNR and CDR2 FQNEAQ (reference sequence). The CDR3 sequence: CASSLTRATGPRLITNEKLFF. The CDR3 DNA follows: TGTGCCAGCAGCTTAACGAGAGCAACAGGGCCCCGACTTATAACTAATGAAAAACTGTTTTTT. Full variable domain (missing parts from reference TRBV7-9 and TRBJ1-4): DTGVSQNPRHKITKRGQNVTFRCDPISEHNRLYWYRQTLGQGPEFLTYFQNEAQLEKSRLLSDRFSAERPKGSFSTLEIQRTEQGDSAMYLCASSLTRATGPRLITNEKLFFGSGTQLSVL.

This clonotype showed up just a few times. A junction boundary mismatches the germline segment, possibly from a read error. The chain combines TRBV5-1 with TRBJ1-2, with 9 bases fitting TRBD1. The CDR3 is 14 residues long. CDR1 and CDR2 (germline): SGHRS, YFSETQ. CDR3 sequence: CASRRGQGNSGYTF. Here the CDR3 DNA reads TGCGCCAGCAGACGGGGACAGGGAAACTCTGGCTACACCTTC.

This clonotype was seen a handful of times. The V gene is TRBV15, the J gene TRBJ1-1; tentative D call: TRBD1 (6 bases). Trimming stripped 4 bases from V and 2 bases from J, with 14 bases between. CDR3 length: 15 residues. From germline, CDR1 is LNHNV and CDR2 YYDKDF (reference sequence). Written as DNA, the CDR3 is TGTGCCACCAGCAAGAGCCGGGACACAAACACTGAAGCTTTCTTT. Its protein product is CATSKSRDTNTEAFF. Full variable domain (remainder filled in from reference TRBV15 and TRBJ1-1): DAMVIQNPRYQVTQFGKPVTLSCSQTLNHNVMYWYQQKSSQAPKLLFHYYDKDFNNEADTPDNFQSRRPNTSFCFLDIRSPGLGDTAMYLCATSKSRDTNTEAFFGQGTRLTVV.

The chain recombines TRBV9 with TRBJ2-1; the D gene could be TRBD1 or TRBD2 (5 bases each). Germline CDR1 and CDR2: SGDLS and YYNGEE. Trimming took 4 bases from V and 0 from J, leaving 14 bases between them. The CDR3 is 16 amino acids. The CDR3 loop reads CASSSGTVSSYNEQFF. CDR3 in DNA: TGTGCCAGCAGCTCCGGGACGGTGAGCTCCTACAATGAGCAGTTCTTC. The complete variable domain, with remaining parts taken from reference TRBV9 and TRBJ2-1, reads DSGVTQTPKHLITATGQRVTLRCSPRSGDLSVYWYQQSLDQGLQFLIQYYNGEERAKGNILERFSAQQFPDLHSELNLSSLELGDSALYFCASSSGTVSSYNEQFFGPGTRLTVL.

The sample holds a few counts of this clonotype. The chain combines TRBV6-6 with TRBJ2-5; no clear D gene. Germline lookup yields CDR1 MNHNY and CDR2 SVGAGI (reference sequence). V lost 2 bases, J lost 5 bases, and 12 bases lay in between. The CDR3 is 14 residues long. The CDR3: CASSYVATGETQYF. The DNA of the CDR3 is TGTGCCAGCAGTTACGTGGCCACCGGCGAGACCCAGTACTTC.

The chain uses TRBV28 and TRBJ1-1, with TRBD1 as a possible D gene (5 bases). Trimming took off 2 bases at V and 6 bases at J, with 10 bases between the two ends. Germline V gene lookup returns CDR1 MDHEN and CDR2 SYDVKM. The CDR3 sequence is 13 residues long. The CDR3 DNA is TGTGCCAGCAGTTTAGGGCAGGGCTCTGAAGCTTTCTTT. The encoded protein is CASSLGQGSEAFF.

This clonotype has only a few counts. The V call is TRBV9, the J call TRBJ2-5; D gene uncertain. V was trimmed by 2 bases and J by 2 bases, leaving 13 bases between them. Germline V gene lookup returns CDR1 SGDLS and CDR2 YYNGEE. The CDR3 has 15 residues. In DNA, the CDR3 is TGTGCCAGCAGCGTTGGGGTAGCAGAGCAAGAGACCCAGTACTTC. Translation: CASSVGVAEQETQYF.